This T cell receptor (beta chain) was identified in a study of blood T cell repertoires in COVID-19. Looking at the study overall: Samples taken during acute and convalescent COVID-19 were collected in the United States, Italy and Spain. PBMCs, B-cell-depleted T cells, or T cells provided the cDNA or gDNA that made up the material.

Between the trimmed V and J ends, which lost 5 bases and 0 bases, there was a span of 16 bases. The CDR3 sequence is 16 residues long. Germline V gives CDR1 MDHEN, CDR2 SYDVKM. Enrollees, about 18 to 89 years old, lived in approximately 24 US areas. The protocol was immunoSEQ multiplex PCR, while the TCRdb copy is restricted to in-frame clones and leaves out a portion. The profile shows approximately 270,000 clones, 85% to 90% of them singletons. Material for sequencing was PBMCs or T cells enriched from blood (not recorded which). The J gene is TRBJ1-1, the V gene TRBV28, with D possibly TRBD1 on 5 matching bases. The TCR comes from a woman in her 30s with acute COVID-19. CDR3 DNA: TGTGCCAGCAGTCTTTTCGGGGGAACCATGAACACTGAAGCTTTCTTT. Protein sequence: CASSLFGGTMNTEAFF.